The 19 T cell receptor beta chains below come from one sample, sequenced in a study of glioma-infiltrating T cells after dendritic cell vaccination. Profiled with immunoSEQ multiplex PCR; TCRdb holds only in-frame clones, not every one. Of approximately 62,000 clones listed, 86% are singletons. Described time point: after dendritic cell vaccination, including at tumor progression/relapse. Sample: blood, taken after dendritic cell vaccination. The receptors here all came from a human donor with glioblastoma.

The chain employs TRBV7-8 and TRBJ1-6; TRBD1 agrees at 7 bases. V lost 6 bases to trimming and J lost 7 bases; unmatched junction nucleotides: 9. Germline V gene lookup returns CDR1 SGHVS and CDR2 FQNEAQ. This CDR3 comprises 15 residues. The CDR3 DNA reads TGTGCCAGCAGTTCCCAGGGGACAGCAAATTCACCCCTCCACTTT. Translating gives CASSSQGTANSPLHF. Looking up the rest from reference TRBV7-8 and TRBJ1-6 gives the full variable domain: GAGVSQSPRYKVAKRGQDVALRCDPISGHVSLFWYQQALGQGPEFLTYFQNEAQLDKSGLPSDRFFAERPEGSVSTLKIQRTQQEDSAVYLCASSSQGTANSPLHFGNGTRLTVT.

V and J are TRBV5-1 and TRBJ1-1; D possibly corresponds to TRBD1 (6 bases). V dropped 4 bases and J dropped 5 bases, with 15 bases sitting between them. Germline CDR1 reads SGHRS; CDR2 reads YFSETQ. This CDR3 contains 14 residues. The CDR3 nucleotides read TGCGCCAGCAGCCTAGACAGGAGTAGGACTGAAGCTTTCTTT. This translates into CASSLDRSRTEAFF.

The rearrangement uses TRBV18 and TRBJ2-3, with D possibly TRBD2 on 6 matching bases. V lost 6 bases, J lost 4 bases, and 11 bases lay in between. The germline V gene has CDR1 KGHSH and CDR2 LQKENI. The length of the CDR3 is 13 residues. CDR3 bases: TGTGCCAGCTCCCTGGGACTGCCAGATACGCAGTATTTT. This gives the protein CASSLGLPDTQYF.

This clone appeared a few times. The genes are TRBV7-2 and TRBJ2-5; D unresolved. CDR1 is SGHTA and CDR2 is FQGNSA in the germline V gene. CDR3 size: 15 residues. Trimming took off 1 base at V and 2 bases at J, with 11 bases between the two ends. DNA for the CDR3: TGTGCCAGCAGCTTAGTGGTGGCGGCTCAAGAGACCCAGTACTTC. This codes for CASSLVVAAQETQYF.

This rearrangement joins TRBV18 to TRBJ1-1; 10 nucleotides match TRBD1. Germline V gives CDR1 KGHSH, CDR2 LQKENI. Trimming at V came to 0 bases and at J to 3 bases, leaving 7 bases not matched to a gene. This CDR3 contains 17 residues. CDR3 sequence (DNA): TGTGCCAGCTCACCACCCGGGACAGGGGTTGGGGACACTGAAGCTTTCTTT. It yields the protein CASSPPGTGVGDTEAFF.

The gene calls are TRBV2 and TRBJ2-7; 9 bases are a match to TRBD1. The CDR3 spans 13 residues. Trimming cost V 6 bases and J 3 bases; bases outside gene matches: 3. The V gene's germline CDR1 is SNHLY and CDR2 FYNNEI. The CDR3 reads CASRRDRDYEQYF. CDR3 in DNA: TGTGCCAGCAGGAGGGACAGGGACTACGAGCAGTACTTC.

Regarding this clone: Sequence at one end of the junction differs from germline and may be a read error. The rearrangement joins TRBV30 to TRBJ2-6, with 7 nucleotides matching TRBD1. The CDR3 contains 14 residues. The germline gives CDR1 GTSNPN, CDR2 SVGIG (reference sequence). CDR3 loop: CAWTEGAGASVLTF. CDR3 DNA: TGTGCCTGGACTGAGGGGGCTGGGGCCAGCGTCCTGACTTTC.

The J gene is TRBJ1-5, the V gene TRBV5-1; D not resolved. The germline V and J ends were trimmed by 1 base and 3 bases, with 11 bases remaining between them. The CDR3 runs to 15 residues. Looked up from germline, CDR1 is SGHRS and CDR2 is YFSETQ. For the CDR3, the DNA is TGCGCCAGCAGCTTGATCCCAACAGACAATCAGCCCCAGCATTTT. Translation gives CASSLIPTDNQPQHF. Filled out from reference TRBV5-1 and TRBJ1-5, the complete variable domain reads KAGVTQTPRYLIKTRGQQVTLSCSPISGHRSVSWYQQTPGQGLQFLFEYFSETQRNKGNFPGRFSGRQFSNSRSEMNVSTLELGDSALYLCASSLIPTDNQPQHFGDGTRLSIL.

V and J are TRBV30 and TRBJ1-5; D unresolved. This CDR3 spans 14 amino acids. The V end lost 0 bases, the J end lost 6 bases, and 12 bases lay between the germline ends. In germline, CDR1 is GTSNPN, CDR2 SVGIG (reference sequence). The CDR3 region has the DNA TGTGCCTGGAGTGTAAATTGGAGGGTTCAGCCCCAGCATTTT. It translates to CAWSVNWRVQPQHF.

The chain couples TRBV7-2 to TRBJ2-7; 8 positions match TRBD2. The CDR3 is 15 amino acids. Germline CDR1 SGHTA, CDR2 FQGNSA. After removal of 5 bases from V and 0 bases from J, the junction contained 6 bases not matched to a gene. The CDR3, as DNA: TGTGCCAGCAGCGTCCGGGGGGGGAGCTCCTACGAGCAGTACTTC. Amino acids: CASSVRGGSSYEQYF.

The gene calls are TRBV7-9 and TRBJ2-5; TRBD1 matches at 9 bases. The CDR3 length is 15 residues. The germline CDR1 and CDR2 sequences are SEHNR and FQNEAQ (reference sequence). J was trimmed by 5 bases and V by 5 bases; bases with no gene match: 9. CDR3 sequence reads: CASSRTGVQGETQYF. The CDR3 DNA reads TGTGCCAGCAGCCGGACAGGGGTTCAAGGGGAGACCCAGTACTTC.

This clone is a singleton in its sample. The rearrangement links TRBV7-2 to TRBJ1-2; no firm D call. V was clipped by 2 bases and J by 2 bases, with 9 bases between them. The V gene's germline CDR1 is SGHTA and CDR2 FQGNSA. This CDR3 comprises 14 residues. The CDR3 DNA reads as TGTGCCAGCAGCTTAAACTATTTCAACTATGGCTACACCTTC. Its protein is CASSLNYFNYGYTF.

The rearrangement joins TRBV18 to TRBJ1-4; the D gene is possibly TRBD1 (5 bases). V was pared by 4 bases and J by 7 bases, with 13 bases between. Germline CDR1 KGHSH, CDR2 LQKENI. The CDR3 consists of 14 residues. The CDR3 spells CASSRAGGVEKLFF. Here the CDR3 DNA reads TGTGCCAGCTCACGAGCTGGGGGGGTTGAAAAACTGTTTTTT.

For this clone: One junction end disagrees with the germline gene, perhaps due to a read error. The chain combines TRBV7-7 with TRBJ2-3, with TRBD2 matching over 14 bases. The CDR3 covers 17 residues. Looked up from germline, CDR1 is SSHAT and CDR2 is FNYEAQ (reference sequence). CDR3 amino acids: CASSSGTSGSASDTQYF. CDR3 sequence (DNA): TGTGCTAGCAGCTCCGGGACTAGCGGGAGCGCGTCTGACACGCAGTATTTT.

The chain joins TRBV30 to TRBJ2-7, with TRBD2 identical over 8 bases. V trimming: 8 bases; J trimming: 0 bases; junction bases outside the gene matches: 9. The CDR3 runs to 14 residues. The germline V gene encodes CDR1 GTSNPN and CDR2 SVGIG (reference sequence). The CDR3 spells CAHTQRGSSYEQYF. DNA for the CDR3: TGTGCCCACACCCAGCGGGGGAGCTCCTACGAGCAGTACTTC.

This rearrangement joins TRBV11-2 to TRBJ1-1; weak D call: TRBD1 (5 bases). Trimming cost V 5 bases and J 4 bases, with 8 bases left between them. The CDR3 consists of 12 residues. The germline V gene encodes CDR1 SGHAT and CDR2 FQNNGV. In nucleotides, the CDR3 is TGTGCCAGCAGCCCAAGGGGCACTGAAGCTTTCTTT. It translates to CASSPRGTEAFF.

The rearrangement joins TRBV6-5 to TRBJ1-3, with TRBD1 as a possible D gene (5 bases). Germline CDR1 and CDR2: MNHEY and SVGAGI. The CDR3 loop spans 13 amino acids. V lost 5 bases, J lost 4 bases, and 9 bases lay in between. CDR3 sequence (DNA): TGTGCCAGCAGTGAAGGGGCCGGAAACACCATATATTTT. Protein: CASSEGAGNTIYF.

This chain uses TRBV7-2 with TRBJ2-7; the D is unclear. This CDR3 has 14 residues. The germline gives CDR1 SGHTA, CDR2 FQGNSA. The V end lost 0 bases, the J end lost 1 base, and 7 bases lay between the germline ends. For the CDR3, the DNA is TGTGCCAGCAGCTTAGCGGTGGCTTCCTACGAGCAGTACTTC. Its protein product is CASSLAVASYEQYF.

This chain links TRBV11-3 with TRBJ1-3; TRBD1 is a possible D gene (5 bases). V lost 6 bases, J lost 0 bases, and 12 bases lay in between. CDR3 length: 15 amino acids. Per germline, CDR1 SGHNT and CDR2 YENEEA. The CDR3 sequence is CASSRGLHSGNTIYF. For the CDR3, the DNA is TGTGCCAGCAGTCGGGGACTTCACTCTGGAAACACCATATATTTT.